The 21 T cell receptor beta chains below were found in one sample sequenced in a study of Graves' ophthalmopathy and Graves' hyperthyroidism. RNA transcripts provided the template for amplifying TCR beta CDR3 regions. HTBI primers were employed in first-round RT-PCR, then a second-round multiplex PCR followed. TCRdb reanalysed the multiplex PCR reads using MiXCR and keeps one entry per CDR3 protein. The repertoire holds about 390,000 distinct CDR3 sequences, with 15% as singletons. The sequenced sample was peripheral blood. Receptor source: a woman between 18 and 29 years old with stable Graves' hyperthyroidism.

The sample holds many counts of this clonotype. The chain joins TRBV14 to TRBJ2-7; unclear D gene. The CDR3 contains 16 residues. Trimming shortened V by 1 base and J by 5 bases, and 18 bases separated the two germline ends. CDR1 is SGHDN, CDR2 FVKESK, per germline. The CDR3 spells CASSQGIQALHHEQYF. CDR3 bases: TGTGCCAGCAGCCAAGGAATCCAGGCCCTCCACCACGAGCAGTACTTC.

The table lists this clonotype with many counts. The chain links TRBV20-1 to TRBJ2-3; 9 bases line up with TRBD2. This CDR3 is built from 14 residues. The V gene's germline CDR1 is DFQATT and CDR2 SNEGSKA (reference sequence). With V trimmed by 6 bases and J by 1 base, 5 bases remained unmatched. CDR3 nucleotides: TGCAGTGCAGAGGGCGGGGGGGGCACAGATACGCAGTATTTT. It yields the protein CSAEGGGGTDTQYF.

There are many counts of this clonotype. CDR3 DNA: TGTGCCAGCAGGGACAAATCCTACGAGCAGTACTTC. Translating gives CASRDKSYEQYF. The genes are TRBV11-2 and TRBJ2-7; TRBD1 might be the D (5 bases). CDR3 length equals 12 residues. The germline V gene has CDR1 SGHAT and CDR2 FQNNGV. Deletions cut 6 bases from V and 1 base from J, with 7 bases between.

The V gene is TRBV3-1, the J gene TRBJ2-7, with 7 bases matching TRBD1. Trimming removed 3 bases from V and 2 bases from J; junction bases left unmatched: 7. CDR3 size: 15 residues. CDR1 and CDR2 (germline): LGHDT, YNNKEL (reference sequence). The CDR3 region has the DNA TGTGCCAGCAGCCACTTCGCCGGGACAGCCTACGAGCAGTACTTC. This encodes CASSHFAGTAYEQYF.

This clonotype was picked up many times. V and J are TRBV6-5 and TRBJ1-1; D not certain. The CDR3 runs to 15 residues. V was pared by 2 bases and J by 4 bases, with 14 bases between. Germline CDR1 MNHEY, CDR2 SVGAGI. DNA of the CDR3: TGTGCCAGCAGTTACGTCCGGGTTGGCGGCACTGAAGCTTTCTTT. The encoded protein is CASSYVRVGGTEAFF.

As concerns this clonotype: This may be a read error: a much more frequent sequence differs by one nucleotide. Because the CDR3 is missing its conserved closing phenylalanine or tryptophan, this is likely a read error. The rearrangement joins TRBV2 to TRBJ2-2; D unresolved. The germline V gene encodes CDR1 SNHLY and CDR2 FYNNEI. V lost 10 bases to trimming and J lost 6 bases, with 12 bases between them. This CDR3 has 12 amino acids. The CDR3 loop is CATENNSGELFV. The CDR3, as DNA: TGTGCCACAGAAAACAACTCCGGGGAGCTGTTTGTT.

Here the CDR3 reads CSVEGRANYGYTF. The CDR3 DNA reads as TGCAGCGTTGAAGGGAGGGCTAACTATGGCTACACCTTC. The chain has TRBV29-1 and TRBJ1-2; no firm D call. Trimming pared 1 base from V and 0 bases from J, leaving 6 bases between. The CDR3 sequence is 13 residues long. CDR1 is SQVTM and CDR2 is ANQGSEA in the germline V gene.

V and J are TRBV7-6 and TRBJ2-5; the D gene is possibly TRBD1 (5 bases). This CDR3 has 17 residues. Germline V lookup: CDR1 SGHVS, CDR2 FNYEAQ. V lost 1 base and J lost 2, with 17 bases in between. The DNA of the CDR3 is TGTGCCAGCAGCTTAGTCCCCAGGGCAGTAGGGCAAGAGACCCAGTACTTC. It translates to CASSLVPRAVGQETQYF.

This clonotype showed up just a few times. The chain carries TRBV7-2 and TRBJ2-2; D possibly uses TRBD1 or TRBD2 (6 bases each). Germline V lookup: CDR1 SGHTA, CDR2 FQGNSA. The CDR3 contains 17 residues. Trimming pared 3 bases from V and 5 bases from J, leaving 19 bases between. The CDR3 DNA sequence: TGTGCCAGCAGCTTTGTTTACGGGGGCCTTCGGACCGGGGAGCTGTTTTTT. It is translated as CASSFVYGGLRTGELFF.

This clonotype was seen repeatedly, ten times or more. This chain connects TRBV15 to TRBJ1-5; D is perhaps TRBD1 (5 bases). Germline-derived CDR1 and CDR2 are LNHNV and YYDKDF (reference sequence). V was pared by 0 bases and J by 6 bases, with 12 bases between. The CDR3 is 15 residues long. The CDR3 protein is CATSRDGGGGQPQHF. The CDR3 DNA is TGTGCCACCAGCAGAGACGGGGGAGGCGGTCAGCCCCAGCATTTT.

This clonotype was seen many times. The CDR3 is CASSYSRPPVPTEAFF. The CDR3 DNA follows: TGTGCCAGCAGTTACTCGCGGCCCCCAGTCCCCACTGAAGCTTTCTTT. The chain couples TRBV6-5 to TRBJ1-1, with unresolved D. V dropped 0 bases and J dropped 4 bases, with 15 bases sitting between them. The CDR3 is made up of 16 amino acids. The germline gives CDR1 MNHEY, CDR2 SVGAGI.

In its sample, this clonotype was seen many times. The V and J genes are TRBV6-5 and TRBJ1-1; a weak D match, TRBD1 (6 bases). Germline CDR1 is MNHEY and CDR2 is SVGAGI. V was trimmed by 2 bases and J by 3 bases, leaving 16 bases between them. CDR3 length: 16 residues. The CDR3 reads CASSYLHREMYTEAFF. CDR3 nucleotides: TGTGCCAGCAGTTACCTCCACAGGGAGATGTACACTGAAGCTTTCTTT.

This clonotype was observed at least ten times. The chain employs TRBV20-1 and TRBJ2-7; TRBD2 might be the D (7 bases). CDR3 length equals 15 residues. V was clipped by 5 bases and J by 2 bases, with 19 bases between them. Germline V lookup: CDR1 DFQATT, CDR2 SNEGSKA (reference sequence). CDR3 region: CSAGEGRGGAYEQYF. In DNA form, the CDR3 reads TGCAGTGCTGGGGAGGGAAGGGGGGGAGCCTACGAGCAGTACTTC.

This chain joins TRBV5-1 and TRBJ1-2; 7 nucleotides match TRBD1. Trimming took 4 bases from V and 9 from J; bases not matched to a gene: 12. CDR1 and CDR2 from the germline V gene are SGHRS and YFSETQ. The CDR3 extends over 14 amino acids. The chain's CDR3 is CASSLDRDVYSYTF. DNA of the CDR3: TGCGCCAGCAGCCTAGACAGGGATGTTTATAGCTACACCTTC. Based on the CDR3 plus reference TRBV5-1 and TRBJ1-2, the full variable domain is KAGVTQTPRYLIKTRGQQVTLSCSPISGHRSVSWYQQTPGQGLQFLFEYFSETQRNKGNFPGRFSGRQFSNSRSEMNVSTLELGDSALYLCASSLDRDVYSYTFGSGTRLTVV.

V usage is TRBV12-3 or TRBV12-4 and J usage is TRBJ1-2; D is perhaps TRBD1 (6 bases). The length of the CDR3 is 14 residues. The V gene lost 2 bases and the J gene lost 4 bases, with 11 bases spanning the gap. The DNA for the CDR3 is TGTGCCAGCAGTTTAAGTCCCAGGGGCTATGGCTACACCTTC. Translated: CASSLSPRGYGYTF.

This clonotype was seen ten or more times. The chain joins TRBV12-3 or TRBV12-4 to TRBJ2-7, with 8 bases fitting TRBD1. Losses at the gene ends were 5 bases for V and 5 bases for J; bases not matched to a gene: 8. The CDR3 length is 14 residues. This CDR3 reads CASSPRTGPNEQYF. The CDR3 bases are TGTGCCAGCAGTCCGCGGACAGGGCCTAACGAGCAGTACTTC.

This chain uses TRBV28 with TRBJ2-7, with D perhaps being TRBD1 or TRBD2 (6 bases each). The CDR3 is 14 amino acids. With 8 bases removed from V and 6 bases from J, the gap between germline ends came to 20 bases. CDR1 and CDR2 from the germline V gene are MDHEN and SYDVKM. CDR3 bases: TGTGCCAGCCGTACCGGGACTGGGGGCTCCGAGCAGTACTTC. The encoded protein is CASRTGTGGSEQYF.

This clonotype was detected many times. The chain has TRBV20-1 and TRBJ1-6; possible D gene TRBD1, 5 bases. The CDR3 is made up of 14 amino acids. The germline CDR1 and CDR2 sequences are DFQATT and SNEGSKA (reference sequence). V dropped 0 bases and J dropped 8 bases, with 11 bases sitting between them. DNA for the CDR3: TGCAGTGCTAGAGAAGTTGGGGGGGATTCACCCCTCCACTTT. Protein sequence: CSAREVGGDSPLHF.

The chain is built from TRBV7-9 and TRBJ1-1; D gene unclear. CDR1 is SEHNR, CDR2 FQNEAQ, per germline (reference sequence). The CDR3 has 12 amino acids. The V and J ends lost 5 bases and 4 bases respectively, with 8 bases between them. CDR3 region: CASSPTSTEAFF. The CDR3 region has the DNA TGTGCCAGCAGCCCAACGAGCACTGAAGCTTTCTTT.

The V gene is TRBV12-3 or TRBV12-4, the J gene TRBJ1-5, with 7 nucleotides matching TRBD1. Germline trimming cut 1 base from V and 5 bases from J; bases unmatched to any gene: 5. CDR3 length: 15 residues. The CDR3 region has the DNA TGTGCCAGCAGTTTAGACCGAGGGGGCTATCAGCCCCAGCATTTT. The encoded protein is CASSLDRGGYQPQHF.

This clonotype was seen repeatedly, ten times or more. This chain joins TRBV5-1 and TRBJ1-2; no reliable D call. Trimming took off 2 bases at V and 3 bases at J, with 14 bases between the two ends. This CDR3 spans 15 amino acids. CDR1 is SGHRS, CDR2 YFSETQ, per germline. The CDR3 DNA follows: TGCGCCAGCAGCTTTAAGGGCTCTGGCTACTATGGCTACACCTTC. Protein product: CASSFKGSGYYGYTF.